This entry concerns a single T cell receptor (beta chain). Looked up from germline, CDR1 is LNHDA and CDR2 is SQIVND (reference sequence). The CDR3 is 14 amino acids. V lost 5 bases to trimming and J lost 11 bases; unmatched junction nucleotides: 6. Assay: immunoSEQ multiplex PCR; the TCRdb copy retains only in-frame clones and omits some. The sample records some 150,000 clones, about 85% being singletons. This entry is derived from a study of blood T cell repertoires in COVID-19. What was sequenced was peripheral blood. The rearrangement joins TRBV19 to TRBJ1-6; the match to TRBD1 covers 10 bases. This sequence was found in a man in his sixties with COVID-19, enrolled during active disease. CDR3 loop: CASSLGQGLTPLHF. CDR3 sequence (DNA): TGTGCCAGTAGTTTGGGACAGGGGTTGACACCCCTCCACTTT.